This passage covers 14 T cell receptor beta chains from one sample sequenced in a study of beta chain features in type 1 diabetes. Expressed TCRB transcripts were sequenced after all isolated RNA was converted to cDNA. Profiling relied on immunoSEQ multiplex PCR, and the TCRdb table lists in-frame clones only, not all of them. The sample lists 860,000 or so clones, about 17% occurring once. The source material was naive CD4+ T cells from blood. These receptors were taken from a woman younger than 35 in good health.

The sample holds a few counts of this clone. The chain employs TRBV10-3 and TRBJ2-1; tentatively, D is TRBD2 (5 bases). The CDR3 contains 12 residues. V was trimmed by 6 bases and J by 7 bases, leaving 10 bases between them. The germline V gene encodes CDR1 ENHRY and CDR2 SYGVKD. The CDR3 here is CAISVLGNEQFF. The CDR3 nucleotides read TGTGCCATCAGCGTACTAGGTAATGAGCAGTTCTTC.

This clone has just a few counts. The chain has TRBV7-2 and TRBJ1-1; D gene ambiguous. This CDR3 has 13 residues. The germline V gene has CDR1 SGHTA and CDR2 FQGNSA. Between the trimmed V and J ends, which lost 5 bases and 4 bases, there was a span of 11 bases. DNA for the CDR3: TGTGCCAGCAGCCCACCGGGGAGCACTGAAGCTTTCTTT. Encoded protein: CASSPPGSTEAFF.

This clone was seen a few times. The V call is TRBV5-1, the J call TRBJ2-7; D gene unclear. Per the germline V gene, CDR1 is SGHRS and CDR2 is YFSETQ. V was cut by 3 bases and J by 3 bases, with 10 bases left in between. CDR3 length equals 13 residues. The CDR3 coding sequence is TGCGCCAGCAGCTCGACTTTGGACTACGAGCAGTACTTC. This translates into CASSSTLDYEQYF.

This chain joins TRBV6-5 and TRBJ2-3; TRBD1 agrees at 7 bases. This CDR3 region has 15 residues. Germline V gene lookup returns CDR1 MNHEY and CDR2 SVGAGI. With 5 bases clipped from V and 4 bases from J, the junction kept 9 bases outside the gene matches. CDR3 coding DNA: TGTGCCAGCAGTCTTACAGGGGTTCTCGCAGATACGCAGTATTTT. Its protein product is CASSLTGVLADTQYF.

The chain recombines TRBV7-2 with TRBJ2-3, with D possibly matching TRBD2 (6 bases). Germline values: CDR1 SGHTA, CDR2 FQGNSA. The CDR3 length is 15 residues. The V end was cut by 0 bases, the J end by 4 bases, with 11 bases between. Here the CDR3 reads CASSLAFGSADTQYF. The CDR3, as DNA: TGTGCCAGCAGCTTAGCGTTCGGGAGTGCAGATACGCAGTATTTT.

The CDR3 coding sequence is TGTGCCAGCAGCCAAGGTTCGGTTGGCTACACCTTC. Translating gives CASSQGSVGYTF. The chain employs TRBV25-1 and TRBJ1-2; D is unclear. CDR1 and CDR2 (germline): MGHDK, SYGVNS. V lost 6 bases, J lost 7 bases, and 12 bases lay in between. The CDR3 length is 12 residues.

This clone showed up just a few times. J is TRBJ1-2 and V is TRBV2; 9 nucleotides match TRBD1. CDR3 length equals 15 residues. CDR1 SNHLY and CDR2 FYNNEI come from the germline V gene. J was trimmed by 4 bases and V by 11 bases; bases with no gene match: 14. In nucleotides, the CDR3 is TGTGCCGACGGGACAGGGTCTACCAGGGCCTATGGCTACACCTTC. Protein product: CADGTGSTRAYGYTF.

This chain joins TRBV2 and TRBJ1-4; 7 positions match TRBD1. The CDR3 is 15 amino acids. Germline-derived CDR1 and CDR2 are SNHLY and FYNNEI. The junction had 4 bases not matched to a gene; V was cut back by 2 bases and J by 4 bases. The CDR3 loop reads CASSELGQFNEKLFF. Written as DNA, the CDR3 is TGTGCCAGCAGTGAACTGGGACAGTTTAATGAAAAACTGTTTTTT.

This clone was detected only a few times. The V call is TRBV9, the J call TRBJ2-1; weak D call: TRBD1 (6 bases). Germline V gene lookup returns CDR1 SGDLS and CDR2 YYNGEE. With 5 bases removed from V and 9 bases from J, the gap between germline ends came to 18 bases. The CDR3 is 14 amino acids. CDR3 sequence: CASSEMGASFEQFF. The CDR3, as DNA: TGTGCCAGCAGTGAGATGGGGGCTAGCTTTGAGCAGTTCTTC.

The CDR3 region has the DNA TGTGCCAGCAGCCAATCGTTAGACAGGGTGTGGTACACTGAAGCTTTCTTT. Its protein product is CASSQSLDRVWYTEAFF. The rearrangement uses TRBV16 and TRBJ1-1; 7 nucleotides align to TRBD1. The CDR3 contains 17 residues. Looked up from germline, CDR1 is KGHSY and CDR2 is FQNENV. The J segment lost 3 bases and the V segment lost 0 bases, leaving 10 bases of the junction unmatched.

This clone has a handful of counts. CDR3 region: CASSYGQGEANYGYTF. The DNA for the CDR3 is TGTGCCAGCTCATACGGACAGGGGGAAGCTAACTATGGCTACACCTTC. The rearrangement links TRBV18 to TRBJ1-2; 10 bases are shared with TRBD1. Germline V gene data show CDR1 as KGHSH and CDR2 as LQKENI. V lost 5 bases to trimming and J lost 0 bases; unmatched junction nucleotides: 6. This CDR3 comprises 16 residues.

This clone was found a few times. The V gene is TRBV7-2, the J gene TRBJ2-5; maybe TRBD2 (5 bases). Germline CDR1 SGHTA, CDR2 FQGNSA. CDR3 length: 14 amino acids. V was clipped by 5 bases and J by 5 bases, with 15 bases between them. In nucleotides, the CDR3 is TGTGCCAGCAGCCAAGTTGGGGAGTTGGAGACCCAGTACTTC. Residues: CASSQVGELETQYF.

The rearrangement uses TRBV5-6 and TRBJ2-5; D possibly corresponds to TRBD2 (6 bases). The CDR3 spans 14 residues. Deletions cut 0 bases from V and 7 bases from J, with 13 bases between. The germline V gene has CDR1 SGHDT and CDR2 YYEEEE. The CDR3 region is CASSLVAGPGTQYF. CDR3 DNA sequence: TGTGCCAGCAGCTTGGTGGCGGGGCCAGGGACCCAGTACTTC.

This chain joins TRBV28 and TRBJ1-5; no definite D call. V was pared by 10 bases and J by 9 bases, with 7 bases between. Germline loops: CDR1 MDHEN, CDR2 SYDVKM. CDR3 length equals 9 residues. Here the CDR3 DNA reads TGTGCCAACCGGGGGCCCCAGCATTTT. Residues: CANRGPQHF.